This T cell receptor (beta chain) was observed in a study of blood T cells in healthy people across ages. Each individual donor underwent a draw of 8.5 to 10 milliliters of peripheral blood. Findings of the study overall: Among long-lived donors, naive CD4+ cells were more numerous and diversity higher than in aged donors.

A second PCR of roughly 7 to 11 cycles used a sample-barcoded 5' primer and a J-beta primer mix. TCRdb reprocessed the 5' RACE reads via MiXCR and lists one record per CDR3 protein. The sample consists of about 800,000 distinct CDR3 sequences, roughly 50% of them appearing once. On this clonotype: The antigen is undetermined.

The CDR3 is made up of 16 amino acids. Germline V CDR1 and CDR2: SGHDN, FVKESK. With 0 bases removed from V and 1 base from J, the gap between germline ends came to 11 bases. Sequencing input: blood. The chain uses TRBV14 and TRBJ2-3, with D tentatively TRBD2 (6 bases). The receptor was derived from a man younger than 45 in good health. CDR3 sequence: CASSQDGGRGTDTQYF. DNA for the CDR3: TGTGCCAGCAGCCAAGATGGAGGGAGAGGCACAGATACGCAGTATTTT.